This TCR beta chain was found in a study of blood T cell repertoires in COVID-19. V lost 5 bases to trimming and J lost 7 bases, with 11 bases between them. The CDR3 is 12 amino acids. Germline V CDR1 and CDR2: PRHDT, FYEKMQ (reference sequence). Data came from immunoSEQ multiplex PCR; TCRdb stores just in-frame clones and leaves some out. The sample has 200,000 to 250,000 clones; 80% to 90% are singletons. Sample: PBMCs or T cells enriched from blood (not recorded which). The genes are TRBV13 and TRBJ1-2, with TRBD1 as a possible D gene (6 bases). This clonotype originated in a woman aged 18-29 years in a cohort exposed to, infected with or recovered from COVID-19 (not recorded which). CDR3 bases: TGTGCCAGCAGCATTAGGGGGACTGGCTACACCTTC. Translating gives CASSIRGTGYTF.